These 22 T cell receptor beta chains were all obtained from the same sample, sequenced in a study of PD-L1 blockade in urothelial cancer. Assay used: immunoSEQ multiplex PCR; TCRdb lists only in-frame clones, some missing. This table has around 69,000 clones, about 91% appearing once. As to time point: peripheral blood 6 weeks after treatment start. The sequenced sample was PBMCs, obtained around atezolizumab (anti-PD-L1) treatment. The origin of the receptors is a woman older than 75 with urothelial cancer.

This chain links TRBV18 with TRBJ2-5; possible D gene TRBD1, 6 bases. Trimming removed 6 bases at V and 5 bases at J, with 10 bases between. The CDR3 is 12 residues long. CDR1 KGHSH and CDR2 LQKENI come from the germline V gene. CDR3 protein: CASSPGGETQYF. In DNA form, the CDR3 reads TGTGCCAGCTCCCCTGGGGGCGAGACCCAGTACTTC.

The chain recombines TRBV5-1 with TRBJ1-2; TRBD1 is a possible D gene (5 bases). Looked up from germline, CDR1 is SGHRS and CDR2 is YFSETQ. Trimming took 4 bases from V and 4 from J, leaving 8 bases between them. This CDR3 has 12 residues. DNA for the CDR3: TGCGCCAGCAGCCCCGACAGCTATGGCTACACCTTC. Translation: CASSPDSYGYTF.

This chain joins TRBV19 and TRBJ1-1; D is ambiguous. Deletions cut 3 bases from V and 1 base from J, with 12 bases between. CDR1 LNHDA and CDR2 SQIVND come from the germline V gene (reference sequence). The CDR3 is 15 residues long. The CDR3 DNA is TGTGCCAGTAGTATTCCAGGAAGCCCGAACACTGAAGCTTTCTTT. Its protein product is CASSIPGSPNTEAFF.

This chain links TRBV7-9 with TRBJ1-4; TRBD1 matches 8 bases. The J segment lost 8 bases and the V segment lost 7 bases, leaving 9 bases of the junction unmatched. The CDR3 length is 14 residues. CDR1 and CDR2 (germline): SEHNR, FQNEAQ (reference sequence). CDR3 protein: CASNNGQGGEKLFF. CDR3 DNA sequence: TGTGCCAGCAACAACGGACAGGGAGGCGAAAAACTGTTTTTT.

This clone occurred a few times. The rearrangement uses TRBV28 and TRBJ1-3; the D gene is possibly TRBD1 (5 bases). Trimming took off 5 bases at V and 4 bases at J, with 18 bases between the two ends. CDR3 length equals 16 residues. CDR1 MDHEN and CDR2 SYDVKM come from the germline V gene. The CDR3 DNA reads TGTGCCAGCAGTCCGCCTGCAGGGCTGGGCGGAAACACCATATATTTT. Amino acids: CASSPPAGLGGNTIYF.

The chain joins TRBV5-4 to TRBJ1-1, with D uncertain. This CDR3 has 13 amino acids. CDR1 and CDR2 from the germline V gene are SGHNT and YYREEE (reference sequence). V was pared by 4 bases and J by 1 base, with 8 bases between. CDR3 nucleotides: TGTGCCAGCAGCCTACTAGCGAACACTGAAGCTTTCTTT. Protein: CASSLLANTEAFF.

The gene calls are TRBV15 and TRBJ2-1; 13 nucleotides align to TRBD2. The length of the CDR3 is 17 residues. The ends lost 9 bases at V and 2 bases at J; junction bases unmatched: 10. The germline gives CDR1 LNHNV, CDR2 YYDKDF (reference sequence). CDR3 loop: CATRGLAGEGTYNEQFF. The CDR3 DNA reads TGTGCCACGAGAGGACTAGCGGGAGAAGGGACCTACAATGAGCAGTTCTTC.

The chain uses TRBV30 and TRBJ2-2; 9 nucleotides line up with TRBD1. Unmatched junction bases numbered 7, after V lost 0 bases and J lost 8 bases. The CDR3 spans 15 residues. Germline V lookup: CDR1 GTSNPN, CDR2 SVGIG (reference sequence). This CDR3 is CAWSVVQGAGGELFF. CDR3 nucleotide sequence: TGTGCCTGGAGTGTCGTACAGGGGGCGGGTGGGGAGCTGTTTTTT.

In DNA form, the CDR3 reads TGTGCCTGGACACCCAGAGGGGCAGGGGGGAGCTACACCTTC. Translated: CAWTPRGAGGSYTF. The genes are TRBV30 and TRBJ1-2, with 7 bases aligning to TRBD1. The CDR3 contains 14 residues. The trim removed 4 bases at V and 9 bases at J, leaving 14 bases unmatched. Germline lookup yields CDR1 GTSNPN and CDR2 SVGIG (reference sequence).

This clone was recorded only once. The chain joins TRBV28 to TRBJ1-1; TRBD1 matches at 9 bases. The germline gives CDR1 MDHEN, CDR2 SYDVKM. With V trimmed by 5 bases and J by 4 bases, 11 bases remained unmatched. This CDR3 is 16 amino acids long. The CDR3 nucleotides read TGTGCCAGCAGTCTCACCGGGACAGGGTCGGGCACTGAAGCTTTCTTT. This translates into CASSLTGTGSGTEAFF. The full variable domain, with the rest looked up from reference TRBV28 and TRBJ1-1, is DVKVTQSSRYLVKRTGEKVFLECVQDMDHENMFWYRQDPGLGLRLIYFSYDVKMKEKGDIPEGYSVSREKKERFSLILESASTNQTSMYLCASSLTGTGSGTEAFFGQGTRLTVV.

The rearrangement uses TRBV30 and TRBJ1-5, with 8 bases lining up with TRBD1. This CDR3 region has 13 residues. The germline CDR1 and CDR2 sequences are GTSNPN and SVGIG (reference sequence). J gave up 8 bases and V 1 base, and 4 bases lay outside the gene matches. The CDR3 spells CAWSAGGEKPQHF. CDR3 in DNA: TGTGCCTGGAGTGCAGGGGGCGAGAAGCCCCAGCATTTT.

V is TRBV19 and J is TRBJ1-2; 7 bases match TRBD1. In germline, CDR1 is LNHDA, CDR2 SQIVND (reference sequence). The CDR3 covers 14 residues. J gave up 1 base and V 6 bases, and 5 bases lay outside the gene matches. CDR3 nucleotides: TGTGCCAGTAGCTTACAGGGGATTAACTATGGCTACACCTTC. As protein: CASSLQGINYGYTF.

CDR3 in DNA: TGTGCCAGCAGTGCCTCCACCGGGACAGTCTCCTACGAGCAGTACTTC. Its translation: CASSASTGTVSYEQYF. V is TRBV28 and J is TRBJ2-7; 7 bases are a match to TRBD1. CDR3 size: 16 residues. Trimming at V came to 5 bases and at J to 0 bases, leaving 10 bases not matched to a gene. Germline lookup yields CDR1 MDHEN and CDR2 SYDVKM.

This rearrangement joins TRBV15 to TRBJ1-4, with D possibly being TRBD1 (5 bases). V gave up 0 bases and J gave up 5 bases, with 10 bases separating them. The germline V gene encodes CDR1 LNHNV and CDR2 YYDKDF (reference sequence). The CDR3 has 15 residues. The CDR3 DNA is TGTGCCACCAGCAGAGATGCGGGGCCGAATGAAAAACTGTTTTTT. Its protein product is CATSRDAGPNEKLFF.

The J gene is TRBJ2-1, the V gene TRBV30; the match to TRBD2 covers 8 bases. Looked up from germline, CDR1 is GTSNPN and CDR2 is SVGIG (reference sequence). This CDR3 spans 14 amino acids. The trim removed 5 bases at V and 8 bases at J, leaving 11 bases unmatched. The CDR3 bases are TGTGCCTGGTCCGAGCGAGCGGGAGACTATGAGCAGTTCTTC. Translated: CAWSERAGDYEQFF. The entire variable domain, with the rest obtained from reference TRBV30 and TRBJ2-1, is as follows: SQTIHQWPATLVQPVGSPLSLECTVEGTSNPNLYWYRQAAGRGLQLLFYSVGIGQISSEVPQNLSASRPQDRQFILSSKKLLLSDSGFYLCAWSERAGDYEQFFGPGTRLTVL.

The rearrangement links TRBV7-2 to TRBJ2-2; TRBD2 matches at 9 bases. The CDR3 length is 15 residues. From germline, CDR1 is SGHTA and CDR2 FQGNSA. V was pared by 5 bases and J by 1 base, with 2 bases of the junction left unmatched. The CDR3 loop reads CASSISGRNTGELFF. DNA of the CDR3: TGTGCCAGCAGCATTAGCGGGAGGAACACCGGGGAGCTGTTTTTT.

This rearrangement joins TRBV29-1 to TRBJ2-7; D is perhaps TRBD1 (6 bases). Germline-derived CDR1 and CDR2 are SQVTM and ANQGSEA. Trimming cost V 6 bases and J 4 bases, with 19 bases left between them. The CDR3 has 14 amino acids. As DNA, the CDR3 is TGCAGCGTCCAGAAGACAGGCCCTGGGTACGAGCAGTACTTC. The encoded protein is CSVQKTGPGYEQYF.

This chain connects TRBV15 to TRBJ2-2; 9 nucleotides agree with TRBD2. The CDR3 runs 19 residues. Germline assignment: CDR1 LNHNV and CDR2 YYDKDF (reference sequence). The J segment lost 0 bases and the V segment lost 3 bases, leaving 11 bases of the junction unmatched. DNA of the CDR3: TGTGCCACCAGCAGTCCCACCTATGCTAGCGGGACGAACACCGGGGAGCTGTTTTTT. Translated: CATSSPTYASGTNTGELFF.

This clone appeared a single time. The rearrangement joins TRBV2 to TRBJ2-7, with D unresolved. CDR1 is SNHLY and CDR2 is FYNNEI in the germline V gene. The CDR3 is 12 amino acids. V was cut by 8 bases and J by 0 bases, with 8 bases left in between. The CDR3: CASLRSSYEQYF. DNA for the CDR3: TGTGCCAGCCTTCGTAGCTCCTACGAGCAGTACTTC.

In DNA form, the CDR3 reads TGTGCCAGCAGCTTAAACTACAACACAGATACGCAGTATTTT. Translation: CASSLNYNTDTQYF. The rearrangement links TRBV7-2 to TRBJ2-3; no clear D. The CDR3 is 14 amino acids. Trimming took 2 bases from V and 2 from J, leaving 8 bases between them. Germline V gene data show CDR1 as SGHTA and CDR2 as FQGNSA.

The chain links TRBV9 to TRBJ2-3; 8 bases line up with TRBD2. Per the germline V gene, CDR1 is SGDLS and CDR2 is YYNGEE. CDR3 length: 17 amino acids. V gave up 0 bases and J gave up 3 bases; unmatched junction bases: 9. The CDR3 nucleotides are TGTGCCAGCAGCGTAGAACCCCATAGCGGGGTGACAGATACGCAGTATTTT. Its protein product is CASSVEPHSGVTDTQYF.

This clone was seen just once. The V call is TRBV6-1, the J call TRBJ1-2; 8 nucleotides agree with TRBD1. Germline trimming cut 8 bases from V and 2 bases from J; bases unmatched to any gene: 7. The CDR3 runs 14 residues. Germline V gives CDR1 MNHNS, CDR2 SASEGT. The CDR3 here is CASAGQGGNYGYTF. The CDR3 DNA reads as TGTGCCAGCGCAGGACAGGGAGGAAACTATGGCTACACCTTC.